The present T cell receptor beta chain was sequenced within a study of graft-versus-host responses after intestinal transplantation. Study information: Isolated intestinal, liver-intestinal, or multivisceral transplants had been given to the recipients. Study-wide results and limits: There was an association between peak levels of circulating GvH clones and early post-transplant HvG declines. Those patients showing graft-donor T cell macrochimerism displayed high graft-versus-host to host-versus-graft clonal ratios in allografts. Recipient bone marrow held GvH clones, some seen earlier in ileum or blood.

A remark on this clone: Its antigen is unidentified.

Method: immunoSEQ multiplex PCR; TCRdb's copy keeps in-frame clones and lacks some. The profile shows fewer than 90,000 clones, approximately 94% of them singletons. This receptor was identified in a human donor who was the organ donor for an intestinal transplant. Sequencing used unstimulated CD4+ T cells sorted from spleen or lymph node cells, obtained before transplant.

The CDR3 DNA sequence: TGTGCCAGCAGCCGAGGCGGGGGGCCGGACGAGCAGTACTTC. Its translation is CASSRGGGPDEQYF. V usage is TRBV5-4 and J usage is TRBJ2-7, with 8 bases aligning to TRBD2. Germline V lookup: CDR1 SGHNT, CDR2 YYREEE (reference sequence). The CDR3 contains 14 residues. V dropped 4 bases and J dropped 5; count of bases not matched to a gene: 8.